A single sample gave rise to the 9 T cell receptor beta chains below, sequenced in a study of shared clonotypes between healthy human individuals. This table comes from immunoSEQ multiplex PCR, and its TCRdb copy is limited to in-frame clones, with some not included. The repertoire holds 550,000 to 700,000 clones, with 73% as singletons. The sample was memory CD4+ T cells sorted from blood. The subset: CD45RA-negative fraction. The receptors stem from a woman aged 30 to 39 in good health.

V gene TRBV5-4 combines with J gene TRBJ2-3, with TRBD2 matching 10 bases. Trimming cost V 4 bases and J 2 bases; bases outside gene matches: 4. Germline assignment: CDR1 SGHNT and CDR2 YYREEE (reference sequence). The CDR3 has 15 amino acids. The CDR3 reads CASSRTSGLTDTQYF. Written as DNA, the CDR3 is TGTGCCAGCAGCCGGACTAGCGGCCTCACAGATACGCAGTATTTT. Full variable domain (rest looked up from reference TRBV5-4 and TRBJ2-3): ETGVTQSPTHLIKTRGQQVTLRCSSQSGHNTVSWYQQALGQGPQFIFQYYREEENGRGNFPPRFSGLQFPNYSSELNVNALELDDSALYLCASSRTSGLTDTQYFGPGTRLTVL.

Comments on this clone: Different DNA sequences within this sample yield the same CDR3. The V gene is TRBV2, the J gene TRBJ2-1; 9 bases fit TRBD2. The V gene end was trimmed by 2 bases and the J gene end by 1 base; junction bases not matched to a gene: 3. The germline V gene has CDR1 SNHLY and CDR2 FYNNEI. The CDR3 covers 16 residues. The CDR3 loop is CASSERAGGSYNEQFF. For the CDR3, the DNA is TGTGCCAGCAGTGAACGGGCGGGAGGGTCCTACAATGAGCAGTTCTTC.

V gene TRBV11-3 combines with J gene TRBJ2-2; possible D gene TRBD1, 5 bases. The CDR3 runs to 13 residues. From germline, CDR1 is SGHNT and CDR2 YENEEA. V dropped 5 bases and J dropped 5 bases, with 9 bases sitting between them. The CDR3 region is CASSVSGTGELFF. The DNA of the CDR3 is TGTGCCAGCAGCGTATCAGGGACCGGGGAGCTGTTTTTT.

V and J are TRBV7-8 and TRBJ2-5; D is uncertain. V lost 4 bases, J lost 2 bases, and 14 bases lay in between. This CDR3 has 15 residues. Germline values: CDR1 SGHVS, CDR2 FQNEAQ. The CDR3 DNA is TGTGCCAGCAGCTCCAGGACGGGCGCTCAAGAGACCCAGTACTTC. Amino acid sequence: CASSSRTGAQETQYF.

The chain links TRBV5-1 to TRBJ2-7; the match to TRBD1 covers 8 bases. The junction had 11 bases not matched to a gene; V was cut back by 6 bases and J by 3 bases. In germline, CDR1 is SGHRS, CDR2 YFSETQ. This CDR3 spans 15 amino acids. CDR3 coding DNA: TGCGCCAGCACCCCTCAGACAGGGGTAAGCTACGAGCAGTACTTC. This translates into CASTPQTGVSYEQYF.

The chain joins TRBV2 to TRBJ2-3; unclear D gene. This CDR3 has 15 amino acids. From germline, CDR1 is SNHLY and CDR2 FYNNEI. V lost 6 bases, J lost 1 base, and 14 bases lay in between. The CDR3 nucleotides read TGTGCCAGCAGAGTACGAGGATCCGGCACAGATACGCAGTATTTT. It translates to CASRVRGSGTDTQYF.

The chain links TRBV6-5 to TRBJ1-2; TRBD1 matches 9 bases. This CDR3 contains 15 residues. Trimming cost V 5 bases and J 4 bases; bases outside gene matches: 8. The germline V gene has CDR1 MNHEY and CDR2 SVGAGI. CDR3 coding DNA: TGTGCCAGCAGTGGGACCGGACAGGGGAGCTATGGCTACACCTTC. Translating it yields CASSGTGQGSYGYTF.

V and J are TRBV7-3 and TRBJ2-2, with D perhaps TRBD1 or TRBD2 (6 bases each). The CDR3 loop spans 15 amino acids. The germline gives CDR1 SGHTA, CDR2 FQGTGA. The V end was cut by 7 bases, the J end by 5 bases, with 17 bases between. The CDR3 here is CASTTPGGGTGELFF. CDR3 sequence (DNA): TGTGCCAGCACCACACCCGGAGGGGGAACCGGGGAGCTGTTTTTT.

The chain uses TRBV5-8 and TRBJ1-5, with D possibly TRBD1 on 5 matching bases. CDR3 length: 15 amino acids. V was cut by 2 bases and J by 8 bases, with 17 bases left in between. CDR1 is SGHTS and CDR2 is YDEGEE in the germline V gene. This CDR3 is CASSFMVGGTEPQHF. The CDR3 DNA sequence: TGTGCCAGCAGCTTCATGGTTGGGGGGACGGAGCCCCAGCATTTT.